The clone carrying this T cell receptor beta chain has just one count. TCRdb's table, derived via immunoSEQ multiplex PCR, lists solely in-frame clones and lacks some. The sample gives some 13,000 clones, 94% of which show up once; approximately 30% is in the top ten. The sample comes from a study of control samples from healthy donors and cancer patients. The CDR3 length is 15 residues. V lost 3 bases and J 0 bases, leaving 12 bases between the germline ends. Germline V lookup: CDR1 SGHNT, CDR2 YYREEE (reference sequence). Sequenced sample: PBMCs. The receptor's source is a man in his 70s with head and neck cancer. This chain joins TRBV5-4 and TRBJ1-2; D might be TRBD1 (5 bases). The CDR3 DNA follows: TGTGCCAGCAGCTCCGCCCTGACAGCTAACTATGGCTACACCTTC. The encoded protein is CASSSALTANYGYTF.